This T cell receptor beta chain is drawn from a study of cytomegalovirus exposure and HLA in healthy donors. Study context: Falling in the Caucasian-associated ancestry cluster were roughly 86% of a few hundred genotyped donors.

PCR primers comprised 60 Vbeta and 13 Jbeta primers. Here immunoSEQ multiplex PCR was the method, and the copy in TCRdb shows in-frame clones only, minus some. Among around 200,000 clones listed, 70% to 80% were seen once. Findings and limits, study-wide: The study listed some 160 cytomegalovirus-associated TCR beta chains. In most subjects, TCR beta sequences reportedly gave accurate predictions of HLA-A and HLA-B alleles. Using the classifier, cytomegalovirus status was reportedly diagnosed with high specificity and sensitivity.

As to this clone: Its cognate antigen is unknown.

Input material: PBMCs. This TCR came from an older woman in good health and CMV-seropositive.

DNA for the CDR3: TGTGCCAGCAGCGTAGCGGACTTTACCTACAATGAGCAGTTCTTC. Its protein product is CASSVADFTYNEQFF. This sequence joins TRBV9 and TRBJ2-1, with D possibly TRBD2 on 5 matching bases. Per the germline V gene, CDR1 is SGDLS and CDR2 is YYNGEE. This CDR3 has 15 residues. V gave up 0 bases and J gave up 2 bases, with 9 bases separating them.